The present entry profiles one T cell receptor (beta chain) with its context. Clones were sequenced by immunoSEQ multiplex PCR, and TCRdb holds only the in-frame ones, with some missing. The sample comprises fewer than 300,000 clones, 80% to 90% of which are singletons, and approximately 4.2% rests with the top ten. CDR3 length: 16 amino acids. Germline loops: CDR1 MNHNS, CDR2 SASEGT. The V end was cut by 2 bases, the J end by 7 bases, with 17 bases between. The sample is drawn from a study of blood T cell repertoires in COVID-19. The sequence was obtained from a woman in her twenties or thirties who had recovered from COVID-19. The rearrangement links TRBV6-1 to TRBJ1-4, with D unclear. Input material: PBMCs or T cells enriched from blood (not recorded which). The CDR3: CASSELSPVGGEKLFF. The DNA for the CDR3 is TGTGCCAGCAGTGAATTGTCACCCGTTGGCGGTGAAAAACTGTTTTTT.